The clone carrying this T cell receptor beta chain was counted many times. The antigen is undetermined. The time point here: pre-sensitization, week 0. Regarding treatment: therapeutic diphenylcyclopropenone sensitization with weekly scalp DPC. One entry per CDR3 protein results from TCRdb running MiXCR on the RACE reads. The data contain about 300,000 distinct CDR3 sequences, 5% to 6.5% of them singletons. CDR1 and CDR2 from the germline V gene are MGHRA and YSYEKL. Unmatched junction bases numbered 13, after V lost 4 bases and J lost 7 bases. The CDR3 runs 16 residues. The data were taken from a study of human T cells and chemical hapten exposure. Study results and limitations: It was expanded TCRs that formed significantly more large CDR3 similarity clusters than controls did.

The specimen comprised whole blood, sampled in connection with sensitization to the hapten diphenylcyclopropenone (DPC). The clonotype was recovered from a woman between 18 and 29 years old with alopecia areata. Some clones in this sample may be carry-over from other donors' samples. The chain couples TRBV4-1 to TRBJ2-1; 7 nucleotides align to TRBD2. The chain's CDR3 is CASSPNGLVFGNEQFF. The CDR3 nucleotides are TGCGCCAGCAGCCCAAACGGACTAGTCTTCGGGAATGAGCAGTTCTTC.